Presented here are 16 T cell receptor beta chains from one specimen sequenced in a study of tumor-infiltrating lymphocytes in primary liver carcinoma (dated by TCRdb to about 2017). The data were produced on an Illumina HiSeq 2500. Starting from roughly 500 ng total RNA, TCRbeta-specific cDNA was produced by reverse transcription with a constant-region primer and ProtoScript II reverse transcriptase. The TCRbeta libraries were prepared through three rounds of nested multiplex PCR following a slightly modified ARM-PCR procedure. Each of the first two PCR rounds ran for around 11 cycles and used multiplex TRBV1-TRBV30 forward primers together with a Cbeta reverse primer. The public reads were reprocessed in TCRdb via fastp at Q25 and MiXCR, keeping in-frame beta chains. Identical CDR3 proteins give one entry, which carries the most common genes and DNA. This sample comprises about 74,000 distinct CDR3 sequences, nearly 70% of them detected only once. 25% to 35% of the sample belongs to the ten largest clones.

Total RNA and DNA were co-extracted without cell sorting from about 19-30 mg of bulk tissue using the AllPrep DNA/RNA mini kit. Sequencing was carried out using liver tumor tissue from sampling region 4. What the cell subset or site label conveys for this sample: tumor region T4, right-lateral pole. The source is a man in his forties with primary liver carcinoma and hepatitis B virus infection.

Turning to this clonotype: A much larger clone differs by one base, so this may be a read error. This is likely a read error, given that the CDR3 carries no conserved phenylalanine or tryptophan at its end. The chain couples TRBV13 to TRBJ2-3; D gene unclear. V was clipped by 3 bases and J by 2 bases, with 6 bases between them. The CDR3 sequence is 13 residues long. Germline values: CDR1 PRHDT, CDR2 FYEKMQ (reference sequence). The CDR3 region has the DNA TGTGCCAGCAGCTTCTGGAACACAGATACGCAGTATCTT. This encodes CASSFWNTDTQYL.

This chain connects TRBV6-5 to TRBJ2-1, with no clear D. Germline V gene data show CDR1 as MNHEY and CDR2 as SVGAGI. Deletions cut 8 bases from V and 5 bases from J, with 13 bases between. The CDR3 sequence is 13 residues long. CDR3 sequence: CASGWTGNNEQFF. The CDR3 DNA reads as TGTGCCAGCGGCTGGACGGGCAACAATGAGCAGTTCTTC.

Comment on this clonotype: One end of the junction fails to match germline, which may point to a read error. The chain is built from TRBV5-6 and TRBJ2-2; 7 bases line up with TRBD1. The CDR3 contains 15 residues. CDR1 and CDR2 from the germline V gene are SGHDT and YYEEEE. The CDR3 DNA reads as TGTGCCAGCAGCCTGCTACAGGGGATGGCCGGGGAGCTGTTGTTT. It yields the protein CASSLLQGMAGELLF. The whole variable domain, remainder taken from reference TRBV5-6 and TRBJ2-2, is DAGVTQSPTHLIKTRGQQVTLRCSPKSGHDTVSWYQQALGQGPQFIFQYYEEEERQRGNFPDRFSGHQFPNYSSELNVNALLLGDSALYLCASSLLQGMAGELLFGEGSRLTVL.

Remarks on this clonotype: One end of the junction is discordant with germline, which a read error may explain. CDR3 residues: CSARGPYEYFEIQYF. CDR3 coding DNA: TGCAGTGCTAGAGGCCCTTACGAATATTTTGAGATCCAGTACTTC. The gene calls are TRBV20-1 and TRBJ2-5; D uncertain. The CDR3 consists of 15 residues. Germline CDR1 DFQATT, CDR2 SNEGSKA (reference sequence).

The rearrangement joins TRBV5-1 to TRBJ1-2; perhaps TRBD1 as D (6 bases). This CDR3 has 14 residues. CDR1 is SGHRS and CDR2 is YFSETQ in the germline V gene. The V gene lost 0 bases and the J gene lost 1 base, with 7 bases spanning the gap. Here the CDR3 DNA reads TGCGCCAGCAGCTTGGAGGGGGATAACTATGGCTACACCTTC. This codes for CASSLEGDNYGYTF.

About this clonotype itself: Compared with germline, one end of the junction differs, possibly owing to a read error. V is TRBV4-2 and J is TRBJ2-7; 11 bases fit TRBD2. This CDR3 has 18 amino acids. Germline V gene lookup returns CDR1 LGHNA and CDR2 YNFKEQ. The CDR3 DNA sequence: TGTGCCGGCAGCCAAGAGGGGCTAGCGGGAGGTCTGTCCTACGGGCAGTACTTC. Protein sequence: CAGSQEGLAGGLSYGQYF.

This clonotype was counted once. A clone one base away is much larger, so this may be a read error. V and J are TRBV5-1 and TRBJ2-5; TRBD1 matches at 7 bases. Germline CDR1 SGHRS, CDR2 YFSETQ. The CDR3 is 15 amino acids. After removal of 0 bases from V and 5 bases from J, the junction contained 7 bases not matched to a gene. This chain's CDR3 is CASSLGEGGRETQYF. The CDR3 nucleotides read TGCGCCAGCAGCTTGGGAGAAGGGGGCCGGGAGACCCAGTACTTC.

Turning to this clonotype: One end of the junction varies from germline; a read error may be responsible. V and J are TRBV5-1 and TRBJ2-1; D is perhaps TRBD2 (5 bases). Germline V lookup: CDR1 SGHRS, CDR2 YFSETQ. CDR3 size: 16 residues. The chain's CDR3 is CASSLTTNGSFNEQFF. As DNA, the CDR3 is TGCGCCAGCAGCCTGACTACTAACGGGTCCTTCAATGAGCAGTTCTTC.

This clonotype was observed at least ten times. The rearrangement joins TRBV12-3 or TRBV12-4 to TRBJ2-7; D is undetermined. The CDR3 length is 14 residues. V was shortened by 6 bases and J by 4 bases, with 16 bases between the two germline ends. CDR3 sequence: CASSLNVGSYEQYF. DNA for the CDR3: TGTGCCAGCAGCCTCAATGTGGGATCGTACGAGCAGTACTTC.

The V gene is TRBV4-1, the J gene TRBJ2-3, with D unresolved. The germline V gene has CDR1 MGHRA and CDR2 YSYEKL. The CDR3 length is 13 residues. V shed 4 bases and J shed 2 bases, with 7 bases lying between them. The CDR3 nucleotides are TGCGCCAGCAGCCCGTGGGACACAGATACGCAGTATTTT. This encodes CASSPWDTDTQYF.

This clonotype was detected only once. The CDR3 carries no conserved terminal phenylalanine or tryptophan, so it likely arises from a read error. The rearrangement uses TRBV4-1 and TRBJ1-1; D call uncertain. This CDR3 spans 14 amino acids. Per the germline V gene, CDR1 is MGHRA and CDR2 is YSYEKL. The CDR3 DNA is TGCGCCAGCACCCTAAGTGGTATGAACACTGGAGCTTTCCTT. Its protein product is CASTLSGMNTGAFL.

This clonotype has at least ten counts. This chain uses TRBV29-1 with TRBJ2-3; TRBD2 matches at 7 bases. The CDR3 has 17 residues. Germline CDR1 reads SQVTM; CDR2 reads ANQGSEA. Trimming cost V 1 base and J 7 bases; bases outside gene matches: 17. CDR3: CSVEGWKSSGTVNTQYF. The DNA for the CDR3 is TGCAGCGTTGAAGGATGGAAGTCTAGCGGAACGGTAAATACGCAGTATTTT.

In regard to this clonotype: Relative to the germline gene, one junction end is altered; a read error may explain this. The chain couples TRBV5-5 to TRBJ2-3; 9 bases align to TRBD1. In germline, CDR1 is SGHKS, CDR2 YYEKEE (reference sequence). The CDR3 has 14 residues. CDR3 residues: CVSSLHDRGDTQYF. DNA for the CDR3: TGTGTCAGCAGCTTGCATGACAGGGGGGATACGCAGTATTTT.

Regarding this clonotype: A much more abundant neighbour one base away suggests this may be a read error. The CDR3 is CASSLRGAGETQYF. CDR3 in DNA: TGTGCCAGCAGTTTACGGGGGGCCGGGGAGACCCAGTACTTC. The chain combines TRBV28 with TRBJ2-5; D perhaps matches TRBD2 (7 bases). Trimming took 2 bases from V and 5 from J, leaving 12 bases between them. The CDR3 is made up of 14 amino acids. The germline V gene encodes CDR1 MDHEN and CDR2 SYDVKM.

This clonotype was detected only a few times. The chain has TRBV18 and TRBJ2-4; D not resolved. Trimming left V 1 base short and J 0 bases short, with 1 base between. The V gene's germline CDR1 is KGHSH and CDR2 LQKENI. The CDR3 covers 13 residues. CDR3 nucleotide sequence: TGTGCCAGCTCACCACTAGCCAAAAACATTCAGTACTTC. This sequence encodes CASSPLAKNIQYF. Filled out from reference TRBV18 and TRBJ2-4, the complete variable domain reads NAGVMQNPRHLVRRRGQEARLRCSPMKGHSHVYWYRQLPEEGLKFMVYLQKENIIDESGMPKERFSAEFPKEGPSILRIQQVVRGDSAAYFCASSPLAKNIQYFGAGTRLSVL.

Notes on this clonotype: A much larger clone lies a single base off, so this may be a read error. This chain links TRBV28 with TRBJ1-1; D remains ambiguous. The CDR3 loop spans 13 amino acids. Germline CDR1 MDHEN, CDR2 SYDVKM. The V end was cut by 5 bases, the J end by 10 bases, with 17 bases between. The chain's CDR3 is CASSPFEPEVAFF. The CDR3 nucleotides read TGTGCCAGCAGTCCCTTTGAACCAGAAGTAGCTTTCTTT.